The present TCR beta chain was sequenced within a study of neurological immune-mediated disorders. 5'RACE generated cDNA with 10-nucleotide random UMIs. TCRdb processed the 5' RACE reads anew with MiXCR; each CDR3 protein has one entry. The table has roughly 39,000 distinct CDR3 sequences, nearly 5% seen once. CDR3 length: 15 residues. CDR1 is DFQATT and CDR2 is SNEGSKA in the germline V gene (reference sequence). V dropped 1 base and J dropped 4; count of bases not matched to a gene: 3. Study-level results: Expanded clones shared no identical CDR3 amino acid sequences across subjects, which suggested private TCR-beta repertoires in all groups.

Many counts were recorded for this clonotype. Its antigen is currently unknown. Sequenced: CD4+ T cells from blood. The chain joins TRBV20-1 to TRBJ2-7; 14 nucleotides agree with TRBD2. The receptor comes from a man between 18 and 29 years old in good health. In nucleotides, the CDR3 is TGCAGTGCTAGAGGCGGGACTAGCGGGGGTTACGAGCAGTACTTC. As protein: CSARGGTSGGYEQYF.